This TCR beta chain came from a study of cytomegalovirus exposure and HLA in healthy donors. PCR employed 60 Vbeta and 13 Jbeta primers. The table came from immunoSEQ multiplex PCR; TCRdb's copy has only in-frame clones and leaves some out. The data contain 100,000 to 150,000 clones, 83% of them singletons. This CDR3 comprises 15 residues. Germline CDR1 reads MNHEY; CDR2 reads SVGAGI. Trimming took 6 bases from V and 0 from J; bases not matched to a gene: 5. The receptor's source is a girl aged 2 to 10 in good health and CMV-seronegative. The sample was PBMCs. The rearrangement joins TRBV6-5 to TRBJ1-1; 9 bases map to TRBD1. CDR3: CASRKQGAVNTEAFF. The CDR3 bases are TGTGCCAGCAGGAAACAGGGGGCGGTGAACACTGAAGCTTTCTTT.